This TCR beta chain was found in a study of T cell changes during pregnancy in multiple sclerosis. This table comes from immunoSEQ multiplex PCR, and its TCRdb copy is limited to in-frame clones, with some not included. The repertoire holds fewer than 20,000 clones, with more than 75% as singletons. Germline CDR1 is SGHRS and CDR2 is YFSETQ. V dropped 4 bases and J dropped 0; count of bases not matched to a gene: 6. CDR3 length: 15 amino acids. This chain joins TRBV5-1 and TRBJ2-5, with 7 bases identical to TRBD2. The TCR was taken from a female donor in good health, enrolled as a control in a pregnancy study. Sequencing was performed on CD4+ T cells from peripheral blood mononuclear cells, taken in the first trimester of pregnancy. The DNA for the CDR3 is TGCGCCAGCAGCGTTTGGGGGAGGGACCAAGAGACCCAGTACTTC. Its translation: CASSVWGRDQETQYF. The whole variable domain, filled in from reference TRBV5-1 and TRBJ2-5, reads KAGVTQTPRYLIKTRGQQVTLSCSPISGHRSVSWYQQTPGQGLQFLFEYFSETQRNKGNFPGRFSGRQFSNSRSEMNVSTLELGDSALYLCASSVWGRDQETQYFGPGTRLLVL.